The clone carrying this T cell receptor beta chain was seen many times. Its specificity is not known. TCRbeta library construction was performed incorporating unique molecular identifiers. TCRdb re-called the PCR reads with MiXCR, one entry per CDR3 protein. The repertoire holds about 100,000 distinct CDR3 sequences, with around 7.8% as singletons. This specimen belongs to a study of T-cell reconstitution after alpha-beta-depleted transplantation in children. General study findings and limits: Elevated TCRbeta diversity at day 60 was traced, in some patients, to surviving recipient T cells and thymic progenitors. Several hundred expanded graft clones reportedly supplied alpha-beta T cells about two months after transplant.

Germline V gives CDR1 KGHDR, CDR2 SFDVKD. Deletions cut 1 base from V and 4 bases from J, with 7 bases between. This CDR3 has 15 residues. The sequence was collected from a boy aged 2 to 9 with acute lymphoblastic leukemia, due to receive a stem cell transplant. This chain uses TRBV24-1 with TRBJ2-6; D not resolved. This specimen consisted of PBMCs, obtained before TCRalphabeta/CD19-depleted stem cell transplant. DNA for the CDR3: TGTGCCACCAGTGATTTAGACGACGGGGCCAACGTCCTGACTTTC. Its protein is CATSDLDDGANVLTF.